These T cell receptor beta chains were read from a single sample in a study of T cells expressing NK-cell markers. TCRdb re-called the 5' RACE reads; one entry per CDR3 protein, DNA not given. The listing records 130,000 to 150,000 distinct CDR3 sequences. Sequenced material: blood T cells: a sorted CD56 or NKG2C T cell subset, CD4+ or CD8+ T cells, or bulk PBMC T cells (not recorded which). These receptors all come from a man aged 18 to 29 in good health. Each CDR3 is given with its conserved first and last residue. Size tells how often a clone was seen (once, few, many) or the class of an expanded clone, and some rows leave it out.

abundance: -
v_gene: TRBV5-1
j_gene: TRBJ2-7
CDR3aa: CASSLAQGMGDEQYF

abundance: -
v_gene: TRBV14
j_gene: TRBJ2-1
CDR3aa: CASSQQDRPDLGNEQFF

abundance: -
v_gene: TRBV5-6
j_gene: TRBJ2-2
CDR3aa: CASSLEGSNTGELFF

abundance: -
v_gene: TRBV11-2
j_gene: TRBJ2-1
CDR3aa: CASSLAPGLPTYNEQFF

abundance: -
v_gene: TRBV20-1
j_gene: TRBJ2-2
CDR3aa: CSAAQGLLTGELFF

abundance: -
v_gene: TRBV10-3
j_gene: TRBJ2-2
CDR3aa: CATTKQGAPGELFF

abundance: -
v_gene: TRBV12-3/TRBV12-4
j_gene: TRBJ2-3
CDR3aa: CASTPGASTDTQYF

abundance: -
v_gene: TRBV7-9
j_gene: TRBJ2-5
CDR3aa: CASSLSGTGGPSETQYF

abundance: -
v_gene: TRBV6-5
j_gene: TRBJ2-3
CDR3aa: CASSYGGRGDTQYF

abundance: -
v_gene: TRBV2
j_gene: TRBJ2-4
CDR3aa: CASRWEDSRDIQYF

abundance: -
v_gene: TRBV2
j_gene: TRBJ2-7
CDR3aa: CASTGASGNSYEQYF

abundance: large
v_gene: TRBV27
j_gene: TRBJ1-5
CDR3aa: CASSSSHRGQPQHF

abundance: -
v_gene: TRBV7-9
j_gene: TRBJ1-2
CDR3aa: CASSPTGQLGYGYTF

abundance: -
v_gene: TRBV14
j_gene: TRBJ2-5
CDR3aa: CASSQGWRETQYF

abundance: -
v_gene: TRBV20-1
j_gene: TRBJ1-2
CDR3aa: CSAPRTEGLNYGYTF

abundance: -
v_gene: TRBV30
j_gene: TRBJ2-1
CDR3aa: CAWKSWAEYNEQFF

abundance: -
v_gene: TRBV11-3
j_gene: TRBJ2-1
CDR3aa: CASSSPPPSWEFF

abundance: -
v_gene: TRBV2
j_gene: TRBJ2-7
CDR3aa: CASRSTSGSHEQYF

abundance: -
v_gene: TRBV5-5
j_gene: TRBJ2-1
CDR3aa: CASSTEVGGRGYNEQFF

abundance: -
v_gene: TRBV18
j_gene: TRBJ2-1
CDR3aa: CASSADSIANEQFF

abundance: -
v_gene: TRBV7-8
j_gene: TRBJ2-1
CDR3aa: CASSLRLAAESSYNEQFF

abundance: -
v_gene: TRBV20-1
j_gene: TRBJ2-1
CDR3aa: CSAMDSLNEQFF

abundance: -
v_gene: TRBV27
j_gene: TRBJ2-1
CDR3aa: CASSLLQGAWNEQFF

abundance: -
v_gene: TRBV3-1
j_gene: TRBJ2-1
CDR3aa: CASSQPGEDYGYEQFF